The clone carrying this TCR beta chain was found once. This sample was taken from a study of shared clonotypes between healthy human individuals. Study processing details: Filtering differed for immunoSEQ, which gave only junction sequences without quality scores. TCRdb's copy holds only in-frame clones and misses some; the assay was immunoSEQ multiplex PCR. D and trimming come from the DNA, and the V and J calls and clone size come from that table. The table has more than 1.2 million clones, 97% to 99% seen once; the top ten hold around 0.38%. The CDR3 is made up of 12 amino acids. Germline V gene data show CDR1 as WSHSY and CDR2 as SAAADI. The V end lost 4 bases, the J end lost 6 bases, and 10 bases lay between the germline ends.

This clonotype originated in a young man in good health. The chain uses TRBV10-2 and TRBJ2-7; maybe TRBD1 (5 bases). Material for sequencing was naive CD4+ T cells sorted from blood. Indicated subset: CD45RA+ positively selected. The CDR3 sequence is CASSGAGFEQYF. The CDR3, as DNA: TGCGCCAGCAGTGGGGCAGGGTTCGAGCAGTACTTC.